A selection of T cell receptor beta chains follows, all from one sample in a study of blood T cells in healthy people across ages. From the 5' RACE reads, TCRdb called clonotypes with MiXCR, one entry per CDR3 protein. The sample records about 570,000 distinct CDR3 sequences, about 25% being singletons. The same data also went into a second study, on T cells of mothers and their children.

The source material was blood. The receptors come from a boy aged 2-9 years in good health. The CDR3 runs from the conserved cysteine through the conserved F or W. Fields, in order: clone size, V gene, J gene, D gene, CDR3 protein, CDR3 DNA. D genes are given only for firm matches. Clone sizes are given selectively: once, few, many, or a class where the clone is expanded.

few	TRBV7-9	TRBJ2-3	.	CASSFPRSTDTQYF	TGTGCCAGCAGCTTTCCACGGAGCACAGATACGCAGTATTTT
few	TRBV7-7	TRBJ2-7	.	CASSLRHGSEQYF	TGTGCCAGCAGCTTAAGGCACGGAAGCGAGCAGTACTTC
.	TRBV27	TRBJ1-2	.	CASSKLRDDYGYTF	TGTGCCAGCAGCAAACTAAGGGATGACTATGGCTACACCTTC
.	TRBV5-1	TRBJ2-1	.	CASSLARLTYNEQFF	TGCGCCAGCAGCTTGGCGCGTCTCACCTACAATGAGCAGTTCTTC
.	TRBV19	TRBJ2-7	.	CASRPTASYEQYF	TGTGCCAGTAGACCGACAGCCTCCTACGAGCAGTACTTC
few	TRBV7-9	TRBJ2-3	TRBD1	CASSLYTGTAYYSTDTQYF	TGTGCCAGCAGCTTATATACAGGGACAGCCTATTATAGCACAGATACGCAGTATTTT
few	TRBV5-1	TRBJ2-5	TRBD2	CASSMAGGGQETQYF	TGCGCCAGCAGCATGGCCGGCGGGGGACAAGAGACCCAGTACTTC
.	TRBV3-1	TRBJ1-4	.	CASSHGTNEKLFF	TGTGCCAGCAGCCATGGGACTAATGAAAAACTGTTTTTT
.	TRBV5-1	TRBJ2-5	.	CASSWIPGRQYF	TGCGCCAGCAGCTGGATACCGGGACGTCAGTACTTC
few	TRBV7-6	TRBJ2-7	.	CASSLDGGSEQYF	TGTGCCAGCAGCTTAGACGGGGGAAGCGAGCAGTACTTC
.	TRBV12-3/TRBV12-4	TRBJ1-1	.	CASSPGPGAKAFF	TGTGCCAGCAGTCCGGGTCCGGGGGCTAAAGCTTTCTTT
.	TRBV3-1	TRBJ2-1	.	CASSRLNEQFF	TGTGCCAGCAGCCGATTAAATGAGCAGTTCTTC
many	TRBV4-3	TRBJ2-1	.	CASSQVRSGYNEQFF	TGCGCCAGCAGCCAGGTGCGATCTGGCTACAATGAGCAGTTCTTC
few	TRBV29-1	TRBJ2-7	TRBD1	CSVAQGANYEQYF	TGCAGCGTTGCCCAGGGGGCAAACTACGAGCAGTACTTC
.	TRBV9	TRBJ2-3	.	CASSVGRLSWDTQYF	TGTGCCAGCAGCGTAGGTAGACTGAGCTGGGATACGCAGTATTTT
few	TRBV4-3	TRBJ2-7	TRBD2	CASSVGAGGGEQYF	TGCGCCAGCAGCGTCGGAGCGGGAGGGGGCGAGCAGTACTTC
.	TRBV11-1	TRBJ2-3	.	CASSLGGSHADTQYF	TGTGCCAGCAGCTTAGGTGGATCGCACGCAGATACGCAGTATTTT
.	TRBV5-1	TRBJ1-3	.	CASTSGGSGNTIYF	TGCGCCAGCACCTCCGGAGGGTCTGGAAACACCATATATTTT
few	TRBV7-9	TRBJ1-2	TRBD1	CAIGDSAYGYTF	TGTGCCATCGGGGACAGCGCTTATGGCTACACCTTC
few	TRBV12-3/TRBV12-4	TRBJ1-5	TRBD1	CASSRTGPNQPQHF	TGTGCCAGCAGCCGGACAGGGCCAAATCAGCCCCAGCATTTT
.	TRBV20-1	TRBJ1-5	.	CSAWAGNQPQHF	TGCAGTGCCTGGGCCGGGAATCAGCCCCAGCATTTT
.	TRBV9	TRBJ2-1	TRBD1	CASNQGANEQFF	TGTGCCAGCAACCAGGGGGCGAATGAGCAGTTCTTC